This TCR beta chain was identified during a study of cytomegalovirus exposure and HLA in healthy donors. The study, taken as a whole, reports: Most TCR sequences showed up rarely, but some public TCRs showed up in many donors. Among the most significant clusters, several appeared linked to common viral pathogens in a later analysis. Prediction of most subjects' HLA-A and HLA-B alleles by TCR beta sequences was reportedly accurate. The number of N-insertions in an Asian-associated ancestry cluster was reportedly below the roughly 670-donor mean in a later analysis.

After removal of 2 bases from V and 2 bases from J, the junction contained 14 bases not matched to a gene. This CDR3 region has 18 residues. CDR1 LNHDA and CDR2 SQIVND come from the germline V gene (reference sequence). Both 60 Vbeta primers and 13 Jbeta primers went into the PCR. The assay was immunoSEQ multiplex PCR, and TCRdb's table has in-frame clones only and misses some. The sample includes tens of thousands of clones, around 78% of them seen just once. For this clone: What it binds is not known.

This clonotype was sampled from a man in his thirties or forties in good health and CMV-seronegative. Sequencing input: PBMCs. This chain connects TRBV19 to TRBJ1-2, with 7 nucleotides matching TRBD1. For the CDR3, the DNA is TGTGCCAGTAGTATAATGGCTTGGGGGACAGCGAACAACTATGGCTACACCTTC. This translates into CASSIMAWGTANNYGYTF.